The rows below give T cell receptor beta chains drawn from one sample of a study of blood T cells in healthy people across ages. TCRdb recomputed calls from the 5' RACE reads with MiXCR, one row per CDR3 protein. The sample carries about 700,000 distinct CDR3 sequences, approximately 31% recorded once. Input material: blood. These receptors were obtained from a woman of 80 years or more in good health. Each CDR3 is given with its conserved first and last residue. D genes are given only for firm matches. Clone size is given for some rows only: seen once, a few or many times, or a class if the clone is expanded.

abundance	d_gene	v_gene	j_gene	CDR3nt	CDR3aa
few	.	TRBV30	TRBJ2-7	TGTGCCTGGAGTCCCCTGGGGAGGACCTACGAGCAGTACTTC	CAWSPLGRTYEQYF
.	.	TRBV29-1	TRBJ1-4	TGCAGCGTCGGCTGGCGGTCAACTAATGAAAAACTGTTTTTT	CSVGWRSTNEKLFF
few	.	TRBV5-1	TRBJ1-6	TGCGCCAGCAGCATATCTACAGGTGGCAGTTCACCCCTCCACTTT	CASSISTGGSSPLHF
many	.	TRBV20-1	TRBJ1-2	TGCAGTGCTAGAGATCATTCAGGGCCTAACTATGGCTACACCTTC	CSARDHSGPNYGYTF
many	TRBD2	TRBV11-2	TRBJ2-6	TGTGCCAGCAGCTTAGAGCGGGGGTTCTCTGGGGCCAACGTCCTGACTTTC	CASSLERGFSGANVLTF
many	.	TRBV7-2	TRBJ1-2	TGTGCCAGCAGCTTCGACGCTAACTATGGCTACACCTTC	CASSFDANYGYTF
many	.	TRBV6-5	TRBJ2-7	TGTGCCAGCAGTTACTCGAGCCCCTACGAGCAGTACTTC	CASSYSSPYEQYF
few	.	TRBV7-2	TRBJ1-5	TGTGCCACCCCAGGTTTACGGGGGGCGATGGGTCAGCCCCAGCATTTT	CATPGLRGAMGQPQHF
once	.	TRBV29-1	TRBJ2-5	TGCAGCGGAGCGAGGGGGCAAGAGACCCAGTACTTC	CSGARGQETQYF
few	.	TRBV6-6	TRBJ2-3	TGTGCCAACAGTTTGACAGATACGCAGTATTTT	CANSLTDTQYF
.	TRBD1	TRBV28	TRBJ1-4	TGTGCCAGCAGTTGGATGACAGGGAGAGAAAAACTGTTTTTT	CASSWMTGREKLFF
.	.	TRBV20-1	TRBJ1-4	TGCAGTGCTAGAGCTTTTAATCGGACATCGGCTGTAAAACTGTTTTTT	CSARAFNRTSAVKLFF
once	.	TRBV4-2	TRBJ2-7	TGTGCCAGCAGCCAAGAATCACAGGACTACGAGCAGTACTTC	CASSQESQDYEQYF
many	.	TRBV27	TRBJ2-3	TGTGCCAGCAGTTTCTGGCGCCAAGGCACAGATACGCAGTATTTT	CASSFWRQGTDTQYF
many	.	TRBV20-1	TRBJ2-3	TGCAGTGCTAGAAAACTGGATACGCAGTATTTT	CSARKLDTQYF
.	.	TRBV11-2	TRBJ2-7	TGTGCCAGCAGCTTAGGAGGAAATTACGGGCAGTATTTC	CASSLGGNYGQYF
.	.	TRBV14	TRBJ2-1	TGTGCCAGCAGCCAAGTAGGGCGCGAGCAGTTCTTC	CASSQVGREQFF
.	.	TRBV7-2	TRBJ2-1	TGTGCCAGCAGCGTGGCCTGGCGCGCATCCTACAATGAGCAGTTCTTC	CASSVAWRASYNEQFF
many	.	TRBV7-8	TRBJ2-7	TGTGCCAGCAGCTCGACCCGGGACACGCAGTACTTC	CASSSTRDTQYF
.	.	TRBV10-3	TRBJ1-1	TGTGCCATTCGGAAGGACACTGAAGCTTTCTTT	CAIRKDTEAFF
few	TRBD1	TRBV20-1	TRBJ2-2	TGCAGTGCTAGAAATTTAGGACAGGGATTCTCGAACACCGGGGAGCTGTTTTTT	CSARNLGQGFSNTGELFF
.	.	TRBV5-6	TRBJ2-6	TGTGCCAGCAGCTTGGCGGGCTCGGCTGGGGCCAACGTCCTGACTTTC	CASSLAGSAGANVLTF
many	.	TRBV3-1	TRBJ1-1	TGTGCCAGCAGCCAAGGGGGCAGGGGAGGCACTGAAGCTTTCTTT	CASSQGGRGGTEAFF
few	.	TRBV19	TRBJ2-1	TGTGCCAGTAGCCCCCTCGGGACCCGAGGGGATGAGCAGTTCTTC	CASSPLGTRGDEQFF
many	TRBD2	TRBV28	TRBJ2-7	TGTGCCAGCATTCCTGGGGGGGGACTCCGAGGCTACGAGCAGTACTTC	CASIPGGGLRGYEQYF
.	TRBD2	TRBV20-1	TRBJ2-2	TGCAGTGCTAGACCGCAGCGGGGGGGCTTCACCGGGGAGCTGTTTTTT	CSARPQRGGFTGELFF
.	TRBD2	TRBV20-1	TRBJ2-3	TGCAGTGCCATGGGGACTAGCGGGGTCACAGATACGCAGTATTTT	CSAMGTSGVTDTQYF
few	.	TRBV29-1	TRBJ1-1	TGCAGCGCCCCTGGGGTTATGAACACTGAAGCTTTCTTT	CSAPGVMNTEAFF
.	.	TRBV10-3	TRBJ1-1	TGTGCCATCAGGGCGGGGGGTATGAACACTGAAGCTTTCTTT	CAIRAGGMNTEAFF
many	.	TRBV7-9	TRBJ1-2	TGTGCCAGCAGCTTAGGGACTACACACGACTATGGCTACACCTTC	CASSLGTTHDYGYTF
.	.	TRBV28	TRBJ1-5	TGTGCCAGCTTGTACAGGCTTGGGGGCAATCAGCCCCAGCATTTT	CASLYRLGGNQPQHF
many	TRBD1	TRBV5-1	TRBJ2-3	TGCGCCAGCAGTCCGGGACAGGGGATAGATACGCAGTATTTT	CASSPGQGIDTQYF
many	.	TRBV20-1	TRBJ2-3	TGCAGTGCGCAAGAGGGGCCCACAGATACGCAGTATTTT	CSAQEGPTDTQYF
many	.	TRBV27	TRBJ2-1	TGTGCCAGCACCTTTGGGGACGGGAATGAGCAGTTCTTC	CASTFGDGNEQFF
.	.	TRBV7-3	TRBJ1-1	TGTGCCAGCAGCTTAAATTCGGGGGGGACGAACACTGAAGCTTTCTTT	CASSLNSGGTNTEAFF
many	.	TRBV6-6	TRBJ1-2	TGTGCCAGCAGTCGGGACCACAAGGCGGGCTACACCTTC	CASSRDHKAGYTF
once	.	TRBV20-1	TRBJ1-4	TGCAGTGCGGGTCAGGCAGGGCCCGAAAAACTGTTTTTT	CSAGQAGPEKLFF
.	TRBD2	TRBV28	TRBJ2-7	TGTGCCAGCAGTTCGACTAGCGGCCGATCCTACGAGCAGTACTTC	CASSSTSGRSYEQYF
many	TRBD1	TRBV7-2	TRBJ1-5	TGTGCCAGCAGCCCTCAGGGGACAGGGGTCCAGCCCCAGCATTTT	CASSPQGTGVQPQHF
few	.	TRBV19	TRBJ1-5	TGTGCCAGTAGTATAGATCTGGCAGGGAATCAGCCCCAGCATTTT	CASSIDLAGNQPQHF
many	TRBD2	TRBV20-1	TRBJ2-5	TGCAGTGCCCTTCAGGGTAGCGGGGGGCAAGAGACCCAGTACTTC	CSALQGSGGQETQYF
.	.	TRBV18	TRBJ2-3	TGTGCCAGCTCAGGAGACGGGGGAGGCACAGATACGCAGTATTTT	CASSGDGGGTDTQYF
many	TRBD1	TRBV5-1	TRBJ2-7	TGCGCCAGCAGCTTGTTGACAGGGGGCTCCTACGAGCAGTACTTC	CASSLLTGGSYEQYF
many	TRBD2	TRBV7-9	TRBJ2-3	TGTGCCAGCAGCCAACCGGGACTAGGGGAAGATACGCAGTATTTT	CASSQPGLGEDTQYF
few	TRBD1	TRBV6-1	TRBJ2-2	TGTGCCAGCAGCGGACAGGGTATAGCCGGGCTGTTTTTT	CASSGQGIAGLFF
.	TRBD1	TRBV30	TRBJ1-4	TGTGCCTGGAGTGTACGGGGCAGGGGGCGAGATGAAAAACTGTTTTTT	CAWSVRGRGRDEKLFF
many	.	TRBV7-2	TRBJ2-1	TGTGCCAGCAGCCGGGCGATGATCAGGGGCGAGCAGTTCTTC	CASSRAMIRGEQFF
many	.	TRBV9	TRBJ2-7	TGTGCCAGCAGCGTAGGAGGGGGGCGCCAGAGCTCCTACGAGCAGTACTTC	CASSVGGGRQSSYEQYF
.	TRBD1	TRBV11-2	TRBJ2-1	TGTGCCAGCACAGGGGGCCGGGTAGGGGAGCAGGTCTTC	CASTGGRVGEQVF
many	TRBD2	TRBV30	TRBJ2-7	TGTGCCTCCAGACCGGCTAGCGGGGCCTACGAGCAGTACTTC	CASRPASGAYEQYF
many	TRBD1	TRBV30	TRBJ2-7	TGTGCCTGGAGGGGGGACAGGTACACCTACGAGCAGTACTTC	CAWRGDRYTYEQYF
.	.	TRBV6-5	TRBJ2-5	TGTGCCAGCAGTCCACAGGTTCTGGTCGAGACCCAGTACTTC	CASSPQVLVETQYF
few	.	TRBV24-1	TRBJ1-1	TGTGCCACCAGTGATTTGAAGCTGATGAACACTGAAGCTTTCTTT	CATSDLKLMNTEAFF
many	.	TRBV6-2/TRBV6-3	TRBJ2-1	TGTGCCAGCCGCGCAAGTCGGGGGGCGGGCTCCTACAATGAGCAGTTCTTC	CASRASRGAGSYNEQFF
once	.	TRBV7-2	TRBJ2-1	TGTGCCAGCACCATTAGCGCGAGCTCCTACAATGAGCAGTTCTTC	CASTISASSYNEQFF